This TCR beta chain stems from a study of PD-1 blockade in classical Hodgkin lymphoma. Study-level points and caveats: CD4+ TCR diversity climbed significantly by C4D1, unlike CD8+ TCR diversity.

Here immunoSEQ multiplex PCR was the method, and the copy in TCRdb shows in-frame clones only, minus some. The sample comprises 20,000 to 25,000 clones, 70% to 80% of which are singletons, and less than 50% rests with the top ten. This clone showed up just a few times. The antigen remains undetermined. Patients all relapsed after autologous stem cell transplantation, and there was variation in brentuximab vedotin exposure. Patients had relapsed/refractory classical Hodgkin lymphoma with complete response, partial response or progressive disease as best response. The receptor was derived from a human donor with classical Hodgkin lymphoma. Sequenced here: peripheral blood mononuclear cells (PBMCs), sampled before the second cycle of nivolumab.

CDR3 in DNA: TGTGCCAGCAGCCGGACGGTGACGGTAGACTCTGGCTACACCTTC. Translation: CASSRTVTVDSGYTF. The gene calls are TRBV6-1 and TRBJ1-2; D is undetermined. The CDR3 length is 15 residues. CDR1 is MNHNS and CDR2 is SASEGT in the germline V gene. V lost 6 bases to trimming and J lost 7 bases, with 21 bases between them.